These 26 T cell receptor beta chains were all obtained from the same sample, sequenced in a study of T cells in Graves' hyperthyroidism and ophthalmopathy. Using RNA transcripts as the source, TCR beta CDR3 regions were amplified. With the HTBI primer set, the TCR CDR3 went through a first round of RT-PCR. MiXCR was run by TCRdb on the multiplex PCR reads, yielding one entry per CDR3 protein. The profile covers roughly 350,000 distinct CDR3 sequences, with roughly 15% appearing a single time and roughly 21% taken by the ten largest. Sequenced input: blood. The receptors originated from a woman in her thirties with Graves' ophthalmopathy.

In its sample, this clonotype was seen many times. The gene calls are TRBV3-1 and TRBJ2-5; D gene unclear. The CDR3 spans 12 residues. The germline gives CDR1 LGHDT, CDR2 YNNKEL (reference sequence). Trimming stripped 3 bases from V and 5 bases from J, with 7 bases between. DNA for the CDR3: TGTGCCAGCAGCCACCGAATGGAGACCCAGTACTTC. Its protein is CASSHRMETQYF.

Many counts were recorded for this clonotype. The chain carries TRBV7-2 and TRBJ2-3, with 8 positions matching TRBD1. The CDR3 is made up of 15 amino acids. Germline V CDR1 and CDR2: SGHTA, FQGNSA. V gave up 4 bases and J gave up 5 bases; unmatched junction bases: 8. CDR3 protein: CASSSTDRVLDTQYF. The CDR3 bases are TGTGCCAGCAGCTCAACGGACAGGGTGCTAGATACGCAGTATTTT.

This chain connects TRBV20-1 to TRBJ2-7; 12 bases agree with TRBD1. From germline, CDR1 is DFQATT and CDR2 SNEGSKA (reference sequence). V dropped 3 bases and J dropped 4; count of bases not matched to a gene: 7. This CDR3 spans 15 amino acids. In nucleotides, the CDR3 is TGCAGTGCTAGCCCTGGGACAGGGGGCCTGTACGAGCAGTACTTC. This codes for CSASPGTGGLYEQYF.

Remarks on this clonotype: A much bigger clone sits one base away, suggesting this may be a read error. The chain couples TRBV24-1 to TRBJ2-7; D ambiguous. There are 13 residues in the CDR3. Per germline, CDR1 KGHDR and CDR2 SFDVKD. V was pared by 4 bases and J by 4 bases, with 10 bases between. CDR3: CATSESSKYEQYF. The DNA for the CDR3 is TGTGCCACCAGTGAAAGCAGCAAGTACGAGCAGTACTTC.

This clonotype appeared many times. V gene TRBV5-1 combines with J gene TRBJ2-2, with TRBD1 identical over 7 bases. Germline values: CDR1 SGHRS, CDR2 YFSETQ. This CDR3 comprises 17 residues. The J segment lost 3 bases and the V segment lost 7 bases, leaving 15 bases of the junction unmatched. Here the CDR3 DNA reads TGCGCCAGCTACAAAACAGGGGTCTCAACTCACACCGGGGAGCTGTTTTTT. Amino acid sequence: CASYKTGVSTHTGELFF.

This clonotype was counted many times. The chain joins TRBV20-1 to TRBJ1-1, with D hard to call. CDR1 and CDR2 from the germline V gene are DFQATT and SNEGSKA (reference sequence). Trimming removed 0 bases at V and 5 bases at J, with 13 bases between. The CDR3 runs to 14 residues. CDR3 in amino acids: CSAREVGARTEAFF. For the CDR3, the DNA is TGCAGTGCTAGAGAAGTCGGAGCCCGGACTGAAGCTTTCTTT.

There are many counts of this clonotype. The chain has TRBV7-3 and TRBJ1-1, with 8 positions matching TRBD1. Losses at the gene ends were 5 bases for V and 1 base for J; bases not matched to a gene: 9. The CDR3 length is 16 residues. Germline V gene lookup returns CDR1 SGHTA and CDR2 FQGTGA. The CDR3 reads CASSLDSGGANTEAFF. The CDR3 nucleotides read TGTGCCAGCAGCCTAGACTCAGGGGGCGCGAACACTGAAGCTTTCTTT.

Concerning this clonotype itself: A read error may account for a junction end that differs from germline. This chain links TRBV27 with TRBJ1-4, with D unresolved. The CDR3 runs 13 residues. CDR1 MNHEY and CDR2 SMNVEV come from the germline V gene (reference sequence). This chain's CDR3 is CASRFQANEKLFF. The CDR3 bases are TGTGCCAGCCGTTTTCAAGCTAATGAAAAACTGTTTTTT. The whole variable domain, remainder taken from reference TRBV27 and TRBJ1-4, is EAQVTQNPRYLITVTGKKLTVTCSQNMNHEYMSWYRQDPGLGLRQIYYSMNVEVTDKGDVPEGYKVSRKEKRNFPLILESPSPNQTSLYFCASRFQANEKLFFGSGTQLSVL.

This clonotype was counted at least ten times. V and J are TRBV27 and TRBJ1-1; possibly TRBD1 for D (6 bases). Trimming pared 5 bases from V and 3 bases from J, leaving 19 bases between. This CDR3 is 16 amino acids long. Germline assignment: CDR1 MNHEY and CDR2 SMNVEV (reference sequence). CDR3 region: CASSHGQWTGDTEAFF. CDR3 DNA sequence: TGTGCCAGCAGTCATGGACAGTGGACTGGGGACACTGAAGCTTTCTTT.

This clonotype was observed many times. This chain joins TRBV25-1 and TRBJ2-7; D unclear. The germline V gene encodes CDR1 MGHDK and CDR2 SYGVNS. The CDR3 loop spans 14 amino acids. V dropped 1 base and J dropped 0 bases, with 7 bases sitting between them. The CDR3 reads CASSESENSYEQYF. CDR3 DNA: TGTGCCAGCAGTGAATCCGAGAACTCCTACGAGCAGTACTTC.

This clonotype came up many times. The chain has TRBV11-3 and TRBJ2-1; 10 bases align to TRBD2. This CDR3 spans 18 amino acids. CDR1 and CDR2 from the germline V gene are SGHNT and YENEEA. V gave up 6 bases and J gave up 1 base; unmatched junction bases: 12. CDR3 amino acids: CASRRKRGGLGSYNEQFF. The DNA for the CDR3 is TGTGCCAGCAGAAGGAAGCGGGGGGGCCTAGGATCCTACAATGAGCAGTTCTTC.

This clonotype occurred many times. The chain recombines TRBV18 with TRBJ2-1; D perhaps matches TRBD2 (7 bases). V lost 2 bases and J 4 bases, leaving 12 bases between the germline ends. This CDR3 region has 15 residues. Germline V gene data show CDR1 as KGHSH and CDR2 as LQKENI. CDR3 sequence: CASSPAGADYNEQFF. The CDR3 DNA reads TGTGCCAGCTCACCAGCGGGGGCCGATTACAATGAGCAGTTCTTC.

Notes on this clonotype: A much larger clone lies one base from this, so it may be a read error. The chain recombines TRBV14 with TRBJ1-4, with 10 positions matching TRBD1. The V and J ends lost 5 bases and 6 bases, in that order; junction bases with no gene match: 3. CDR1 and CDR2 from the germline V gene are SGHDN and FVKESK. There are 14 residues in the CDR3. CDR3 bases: TGTGCCAGCAGCAAGGGGACAGGGGATGAAAAACTGTTTTTT. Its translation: CASSKGTGDEKLFF.

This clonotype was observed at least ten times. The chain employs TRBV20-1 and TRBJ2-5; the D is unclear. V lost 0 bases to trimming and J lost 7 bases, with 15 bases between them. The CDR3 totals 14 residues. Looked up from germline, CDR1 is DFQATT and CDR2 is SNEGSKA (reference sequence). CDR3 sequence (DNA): TGCAGTGCTAGAGATGGGAAGGGTTTCGTGACCCAGTACTTC. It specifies CSARDGKGFVTQYF.

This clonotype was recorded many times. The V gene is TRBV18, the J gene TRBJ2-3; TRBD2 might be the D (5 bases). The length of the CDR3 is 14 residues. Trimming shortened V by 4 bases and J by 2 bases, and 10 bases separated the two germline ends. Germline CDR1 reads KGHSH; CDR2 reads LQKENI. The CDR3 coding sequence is TGTGCCAGCTCACGGGGTAGCGACACAGATACGCAGTATTTT. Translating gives CASSRGSDTDTQYF.

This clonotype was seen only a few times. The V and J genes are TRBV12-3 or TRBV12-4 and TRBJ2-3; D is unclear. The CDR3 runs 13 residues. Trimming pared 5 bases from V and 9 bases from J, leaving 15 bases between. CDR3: CASSGQTLGTQYF. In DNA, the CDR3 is TGTGCCAGCAGTGGCCAGACGTTGGGGACGCAGTATTTT.

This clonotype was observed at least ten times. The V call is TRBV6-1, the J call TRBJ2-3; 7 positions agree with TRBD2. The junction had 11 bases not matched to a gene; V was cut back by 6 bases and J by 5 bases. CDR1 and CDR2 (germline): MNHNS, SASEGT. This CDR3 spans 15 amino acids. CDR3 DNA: TGTGCCAGCAGCACACCAGGGAGGGCGGGAGATACGCAGTATTTT. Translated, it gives CASSTPGRAGDTQYF.

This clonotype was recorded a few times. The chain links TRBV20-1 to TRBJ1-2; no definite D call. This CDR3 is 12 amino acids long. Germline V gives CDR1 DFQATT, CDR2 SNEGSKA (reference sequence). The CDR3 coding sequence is TGCAGCGCGGGAGGGAATAACTATGGCTACACCTTC. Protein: CSAGGNNYGYTF.

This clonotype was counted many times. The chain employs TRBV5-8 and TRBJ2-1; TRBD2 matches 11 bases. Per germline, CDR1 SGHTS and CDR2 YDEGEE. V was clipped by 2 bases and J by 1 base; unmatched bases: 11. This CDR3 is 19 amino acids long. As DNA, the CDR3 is TGTGCCAGCAGCTTTGGGTTCGCTAGCGGGGGGTTTTCCTACAATGAGCAGTTCTTC. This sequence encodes CASSFGFASGGFSYNEQFF.

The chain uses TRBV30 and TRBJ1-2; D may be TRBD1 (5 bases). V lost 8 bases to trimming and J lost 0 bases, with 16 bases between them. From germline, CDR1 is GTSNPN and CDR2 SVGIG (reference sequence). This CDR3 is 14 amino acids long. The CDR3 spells CAEAGAGANYGYTF. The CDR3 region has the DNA TGTGCCGAGGCCGGGGCGGGGGCTAACTATGGCTACACCTTC. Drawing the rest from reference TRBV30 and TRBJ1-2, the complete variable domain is SQTIHQWPATLVQPVGSPLSLECTVEGTSNPNLYWYRQAAGRGLQLLFYSVGIGQISSEVPQNLSASRPQDRQFILSSKKLLLSDSGFYLCAEAGAGANYGYTFGSGTRLTVV.

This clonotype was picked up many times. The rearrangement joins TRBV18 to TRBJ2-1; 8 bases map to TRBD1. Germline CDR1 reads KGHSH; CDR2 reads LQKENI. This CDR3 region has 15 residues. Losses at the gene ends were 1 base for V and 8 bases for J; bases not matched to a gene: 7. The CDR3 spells CASSPLETGVDEQFF. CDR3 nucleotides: TGTGCCAGCTCACCACTTGAGACAGGGGTCGATGAGCAGTTCTTC.

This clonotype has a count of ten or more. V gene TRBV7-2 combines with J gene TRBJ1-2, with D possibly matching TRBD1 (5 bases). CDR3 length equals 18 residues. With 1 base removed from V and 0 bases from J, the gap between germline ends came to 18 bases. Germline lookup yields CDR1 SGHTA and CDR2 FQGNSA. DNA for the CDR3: TGTGCCAGCAGCTTAGTTTCTGGGTCGGACACTGCTAACTATGGCTACACCTTC. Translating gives CASSLVSGSDTANYGYTF.

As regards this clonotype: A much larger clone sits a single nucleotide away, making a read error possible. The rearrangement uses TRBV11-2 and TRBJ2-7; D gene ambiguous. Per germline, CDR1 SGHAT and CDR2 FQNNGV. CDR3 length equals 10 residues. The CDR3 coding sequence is TGTGCCAGCAGCCTATACGGGCAGTACTTC. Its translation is CASSLYGQYF.

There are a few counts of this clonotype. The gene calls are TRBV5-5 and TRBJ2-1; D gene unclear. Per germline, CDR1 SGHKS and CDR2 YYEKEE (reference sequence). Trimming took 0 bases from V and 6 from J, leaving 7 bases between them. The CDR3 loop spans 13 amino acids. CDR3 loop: CASSLARSNEQFF. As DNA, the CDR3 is TGTGCCAGCAGCTTGGCGCGGTCCAATGAGCAGTTCTTC.

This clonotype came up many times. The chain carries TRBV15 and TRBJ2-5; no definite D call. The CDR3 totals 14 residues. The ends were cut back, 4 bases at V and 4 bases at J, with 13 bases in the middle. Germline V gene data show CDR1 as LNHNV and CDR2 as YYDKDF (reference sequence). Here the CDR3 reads CATSTGLTLETQYF. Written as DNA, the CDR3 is TGTGCCACCAGCACGGGTCTTACCCTAGAGACCCAGTACTTC.

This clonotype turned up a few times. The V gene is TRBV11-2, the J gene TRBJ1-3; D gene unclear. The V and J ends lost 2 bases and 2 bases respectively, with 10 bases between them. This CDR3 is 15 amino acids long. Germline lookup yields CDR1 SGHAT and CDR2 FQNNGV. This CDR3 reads CASSLRAEAGNTIYF. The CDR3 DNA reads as TGTGCCAGCAGCTTAAGGGCAGAAGCTGGAAACACCATATATTTT.